A single sample gave rise to the 2 T cell receptor beta chains below, sequenced in a study of T cells in tumors after PD-1 blockade. Profiled with immunoSEQ multiplex PCR; TCRdb holds only in-frame clones, not every one. The data contain over 20,000 clones, nearly 85% of them singletons. The specimen was PBMCs, collected after anti-PD-1 treatment. The receptors here all came from a human donor with basal cell carcinoma.

This clone was seen a single time. The genes are TRBV6-5 and TRBJ1-6, with D maybe TRBD1 (6 bases). The CDR3 spans 14 residues. V was shortened by 6 bases and J by 9 bases, with 15 bases between the two germline ends. Germline CDR1 reads MNHEY; CDR2 reads SVGAGI. CDR3 DNA sequence: TGTGCCAGCAGGCAAAGGGGGGATGCTTCACCCCTCCACTTT. Translation gives CASRQRGDASPLHF.

The rearrangement uses TRBV4-1 and TRBJ2-2, with D tentatively TRBD1 (5 bases). CDR1 and CDR2 (germline): MGHRA, YSYEKL. With 5 bases removed from V and 2 bases from J, the gap between germline ends came to 27 bases. This CDR3 has 20 amino acids. This chain's CDR3 is CASSKQVAWTFTLNTGELFF. The CDR3 coding sequence is TGCGCCAGCAGCAAACAGGTGGCATGGACGTTTACTCTCAACACCGGGGAGCTGTTTTTT.